The sequence of this T cell receptor (beta chain) was determined in a study of T cells after yellow fever vaccination. TCRdb reprocessed the 5' RACE reads with MiXCR, giving one entry per CDR3 protein. The sample has approximately 600,000 distinct CDR3 sequences, 10% to 15% seen once. The CDR3 extends over 14 amino acids. Trimming removed 1 base from V and 3 bases from J; junction bases left unmatched: 3. Germline values: CDR1 MGHRA, CDR2 YSYEKL. The material was PBMCs, obtained on the day of the yellow fever booster vaccination. The chain links TRBV4-1 to TRBJ2-7; TRBD2 aligns across 7 bases. This clonotype was sampled from a man under 40 who received the YFV17D yellow fever vaccine. Here the CDR3 DNA reads TGCGCCAGCAGCCAAGTGGCTAGCGGCTACGAGCAGTACTTC. Translating gives CASSQVASGYEQYF.